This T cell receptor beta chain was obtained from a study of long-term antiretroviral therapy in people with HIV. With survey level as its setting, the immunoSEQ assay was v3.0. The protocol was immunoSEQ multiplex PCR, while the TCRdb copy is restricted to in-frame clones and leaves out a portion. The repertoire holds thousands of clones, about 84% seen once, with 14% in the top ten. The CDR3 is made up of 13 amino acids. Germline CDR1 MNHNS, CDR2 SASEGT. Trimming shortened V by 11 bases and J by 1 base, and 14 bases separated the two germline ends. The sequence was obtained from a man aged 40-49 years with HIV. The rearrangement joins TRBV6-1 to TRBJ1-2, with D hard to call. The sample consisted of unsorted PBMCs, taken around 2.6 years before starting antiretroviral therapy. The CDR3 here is CAAAPTGNYGYTF. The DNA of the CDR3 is TGTGCCGCCGCGCCGACGGGTAACTATGGCTACACCTTC.